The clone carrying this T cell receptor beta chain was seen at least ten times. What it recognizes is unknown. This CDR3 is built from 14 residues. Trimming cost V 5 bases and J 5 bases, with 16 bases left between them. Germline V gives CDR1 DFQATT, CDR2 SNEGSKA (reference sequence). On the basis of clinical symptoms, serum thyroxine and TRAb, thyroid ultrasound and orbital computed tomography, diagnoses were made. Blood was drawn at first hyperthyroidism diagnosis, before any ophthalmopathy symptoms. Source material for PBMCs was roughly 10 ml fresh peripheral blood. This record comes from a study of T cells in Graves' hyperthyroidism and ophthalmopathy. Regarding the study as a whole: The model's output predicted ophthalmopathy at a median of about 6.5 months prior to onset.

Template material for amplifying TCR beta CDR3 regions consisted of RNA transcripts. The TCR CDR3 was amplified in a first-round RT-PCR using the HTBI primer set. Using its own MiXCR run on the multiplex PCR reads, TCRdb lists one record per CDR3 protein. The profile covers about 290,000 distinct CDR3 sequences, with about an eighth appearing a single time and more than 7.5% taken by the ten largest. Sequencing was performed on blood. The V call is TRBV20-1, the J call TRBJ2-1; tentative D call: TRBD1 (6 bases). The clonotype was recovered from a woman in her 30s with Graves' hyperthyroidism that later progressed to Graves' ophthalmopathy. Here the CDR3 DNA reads TGCAGTGCTCTTGACAGGCTAAAGCACAATGAGCAGTTCTTC. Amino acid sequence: CSALDRLKHNEQFF.